This TCR beta chain was recorded in a study of blood T cells in healthy people across ages. This CDR3 is built from 15 residues. The V and J ends lost 2 bases and 4 bases respectively, with 18 bases between them. Germline V gives CDR1 DFQATT, CDR2 SNEGSKA (reference sequence). Sample-barcoded 5' priming and a J-beta primer mix drove a second PCR of about 7 to 12 cycles. Every sample gave at least 3 million paired-end reads containing CDR3. TCRdb used MiXCR to reprocess the 5' RACE reads, holding one entry per CDR3 protein. The table has hundreds of thousands of distinct CDR3 sequences, around 50% seen once.

Material: blood. The receptor's source is a man aged 80 or over in good health. The chain links TRBV20-1 to TRBJ2-7; possible D gene TRBD2, 5 bases. The CDR3, as DNA: TGCAGTGCTAGACCGGGCAGCGGCCTTAGTTACGAGCAGTACTTC. Translation gives CSARPGSGLSYEQYF.